What follows are 24 T cell receptor beta chains derived from one specimen sequenced in a study of memory CD4+ T cells and cytomegalovirus serostatus. Clones were sequenced by immunoSEQ multiplex PCR, and TCRdb holds only the in-frame ones, with some missing. The repertoire holds 25,000 to 40,000 clones, with 65% to 80% as singletons. Single viable CD3+CD4+CD8-CD45RO+ cells were sorted as the memory CD4+ T cells. The sample was memory CD4+ T cells from blood. The receptors originated from an adult in good health and CMV-seronegative. Some clones in this sample may be carry-over from other donors' samples.

The chain couples TRBV29-1 to TRBJ2-3, with 7 bases that match TRBD2. V shed 5 bases and J 2 bases; nucleotides not matched to a gene: 7. Per the germline V gene, CDR1 is SQVTM and CDR2 is ANQGSEA. This CDR3 contains 14 residues. CDR3 coding DNA: TGCAGCGTTTCAAGCGGGGATATCACAGATACGCAGTATTTT. Translated: CSVSSGDITDTQYF.

The genes are TRBV4-3 and TRBJ2-7, with D possibly being TRBD1 (6 bases). Germline CDR1 is LGHNA and CDR2 is YSLEER. The CDR3 loop spans 14 amino acids. Trimming took off 1 base at V and 1 base at J, with 8 bases between the two ends. CDR3 sequence (DNA): TGCGCCAGCAGCCAAGTCACAGGGTCCTACGAGCAGTACTTC. Protein product: CASSQVTGSYEQYF.

The gene calls are TRBV10-2 and TRBJ2-7, with TRBD1 matching 9 bases. With V trimmed by 5 bases and J by 0 bases, 8 bases remained unmatched. In germline, CDR1 is WSHSY, CDR2 SAAADI. This CDR3 is built from 16 residues. Written as DNA, the CDR3 is TGCGCCAGCAGTAAGAAGACAGGGGGTTACTCCTACGAGCAGTACTTC. Translating it yields CASSKKTGGYSYEQYF.

The rearrangement uses TRBV28 and TRBJ1-2; D perhaps matches TRBD1 (5 bases). The CDR3 covers 14 residues. V lost 5 bases, J lost 1 base, and 11 bases lay in between. Germline assignment: CDR1 MDHEN and CDR2 SYDVKM. The CDR3 DNA reads TGTGCCAGCAGTCCAGGGACGGGTAACTATGGCTACACCTTC. It is translated as CASSPGTGNYGYTF.

This sequence joins TRBV10-2 and TRBJ1-1, with D possibly being TRBD1 (5 bases). V shed 7 bases and J shed 2 bases, with 17 bases lying between them. Germline CDR1 WSHSY, CDR2 SAAADI. This CDR3 is built from 15 residues. The CDR3 sequence: CASTVGRAGNTEAFF. For the CDR3, the DNA is TGCGCCAGCACGGTGGGACGGGCGGGAAACACTGAAGCTTTCTTT.

The gene calls are TRBV27 and TRBJ2-3, with TRBD2 identical over 13 bases. In germline, CDR1 is MNHEY, CDR2 SMNVEV (reference sequence). V lost 3 bases to trimming and J lost 9 bases; unmatched junction nucleotides: 12. The CDR3 runs 17 residues. CDR3 protein: CASSFSVGTSGVGTQYF. CDR3 nucleotides: TGTGCCAGCAGTTTTTCGGTCGGGACTAGCGGGGTGGGGACGCAGTATTTT.

This sequence joins TRBV7-9 and TRBJ1-6; D possibly corresponds to TRBD1 (6 bases). This CDR3 contains 19 residues. Germline values: CDR1 SEHNR, CDR2 FQNEAQ (reference sequence). V lost 5 bases, J lost 2 bases, and 22 bases lay in between. The CDR3 loop reads CASSRAAGGGAAYNSPLHF. Written as DNA, the CDR3 is TGTGCCAGCAGCCGAGCCGCGGGAGGGGGGGCGGCCTATAATTCACCCCTCCACTTT.

The chain uses TRBV7-2 and TRBJ2-5, with 9 positions matching TRBD2. In germline, CDR1 is SGHTA, CDR2 FQGNSA. The CDR3 consists of 18 residues. The junction had 9 bases not matched to a gene; V was cut back by 1 base and J by 0 bases. CDR3 nucleotides: TGTGCCAGCAGCTTAGAGCATCGACTAGCGGTGTACCAAGAGACCCAGTACTTC. Amino acid sequence: CASSLEHRLAVYQETQYF.

The J gene is TRBJ2-2, the V gene TRBV28; possibly TRBD2 for D (6 bases). The CDR3 length is 17 residues. The V and J ends lost 5 bases and 6 bases respectively, with 22 bases between them. In germline, CDR1 is MDHEN, CDR2 SYDVKM. The CDR3 sequence: CASSDKPPTRLAGELFF. In nucleotides, the CDR3 is TGTGCCAGCAGTGACAAACCCCCGACTAGATTGGCCGGGGAGCTGTTTTTT.

This clone has more than one count but fewer than ten. The chain uses TRBV2 and TRBJ1-3; D call uncertain. CDR3 length: 13 amino acids. Trimming removed 4 bases from V and 2 bases from J, with 6 bases in between. The germline V gene has CDR1 SNHLY and CDR2 FYNNEI. This chain's CDR3 is CASSALTGNTIYF. In DNA form, the CDR3 reads TGTGCCAGCAGTGCTCTGACTGGAAACACCATATATTTT.

V usage is TRBV28 and J usage is TRBJ1-2; possible D gene TRBD1, 5 bases. The germline CDR1 and CDR2 sequences are MDHEN and SYDVKM. This CDR3 contains 17 residues. The V end was cut by 2 bases, the J end by 5 bases, with 21 bases between. The CDR3 nucleotides read TGTGCCAGCAGTTTACGGGGGATGAGGGGTGGGTCATATGGCTACACCTTC. Amino acids: CASSLRGMRGGSYGYTF.

V and J are TRBV15 and TRBJ1-5, with D possibly matching TRBD1 (6 bases). CDR1 is LNHNV and CDR2 is YYDKDF in the germline V gene (reference sequence). Trimming shortened V by 1 base and J by 6 bases, and 13 bases separated the two germline ends. The CDR3 is 15 residues long. The CDR3 is CATSRGQGSGQPQHF. The CDR3 DNA reads TGTGCCACCAGCAGAGGGCAGGGGTCGGGTCAGCCCCAGCATTTT.

The chain's CDR3 is CASSLIGGRGTEAFF. As DNA, the CDR3 is TGTGCCAGCAGCTTAATTGGGGGAAGGGGAACTGAAGCTTTCTTT. The chain combines TRBV11-2 with TRBJ1-1; tentative D call: TRBD1 (5 bases). Trimming removed 2 bases from V and 5 bases from J, with 15 bases in between. The CDR3 is 15 amino acids. Germline V gene lookup returns CDR1 SGHAT and CDR2 FQNNGV.

The chain carries TRBV7-8 and TRBJ2-7; 12 bases are shared with TRBD2. Looked up from germline, CDR1 is SGHVS and CDR2 is FQNEAQ. This CDR3 comprises 16 residues. The trim removed 5 bases at V and 3 bases at J, leaving 8 bases unmatched. CDR3 residues: CASSPYRLAGDYEQYF. CDR3 nucleotides: TGTGCCAGCAGCCCCTATCGACTAGCGGGGGACTACGAGCAGTACTTC.

This chain joins TRBV5-1 and TRBJ2-3; 12 positions agree with TRBD2. The CDR3 sequence is 19 residues long. Germline lookup yields CDR1 SGHRS and CDR2 YFSETQ. The trim removed 0 bases at V and 1 base at J, leaving 9 bases unmatched. The CDR3 spells CASSLAVTSGGYGTDTQYF. The DNA of the CDR3 is TGCGCCAGCAGCTTGGCTGTGACTAGCGGGGGTTATGGCACAGATACGCAGTATTTT.

The chain combines TRBV5-1 with TRBJ1-4, with TRBD1 matching over 7 bases. CDR1 is SGHRS and CDR2 is YFSETQ in the germline V gene. After removal of 2 bases from V and 4 bases from J, the junction contained 8 bases not matched to a gene. The CDR3 spans 16 residues. CDR3 region: CASSLVGGTGNEKLFF. CDR3 DNA sequence: TGCGCCAGCAGCTTAGTAGGGGGCACTGGTAATGAAAAACTGTTTTTT.

This sequence joins TRBV6-1 and TRBJ1-2, with D unresolved. The V gene lost 2 bases and the J gene lost 0 bases, with 13 bases spanning the gap. CDR1 and CDR2 (germline): MNHNS, SASEGT. This CDR3 has 16 residues. This CDR3 reads CASSERSPQANYGYTF. For the CDR3, the DNA is TGTGCCAGCAGTGAACGGTCCCCCCAGGCTAACTATGGCTACACCTTC.

The chain combines TRBV5-1 with TRBJ1-4; D remains unclear. V was clipped by 5 bases and J by 6 bases, with 11 bases between them. From germline, CDR1 is SGHRS and CDR2 YFSETQ. The CDR3 is made up of 13 amino acids. The CDR3 sequence: CASRNGLDEKLFF. The CDR3 DNA sequence: TGCGCCAGCAGGAATGGCCTGGATGAAAAACTGTTTTTT.

The chain has TRBV19 and TRBJ1-5, with TRBD1 matching 9 bases. CDR1 and CDR2 from the germline V gene are LNHDA and SQIVND (reference sequence). V dropped 4 bases and J dropped 6; count of bases not matched to a gene: 4. The CDR3 contains 14 residues. The CDR3 spells CASSTGQGGQPQHF. The CDR3 coding sequence is TGTGCCAGTAGTACGGGACAGGGCGGTCAGCCCCAGCATTTT. Combining the CDR3 with reference TRBV19 and TRBJ1-5 gives the whole variable domain DGGITQSPKYLFRKEGQNVTLSCEQNLNHDAMYWYRQDPGQGLRLIYYSQIVNDFQKGDIAEGYSVSREKKESFPLTVTSAQKNPTAFYLCASSTGQGGQPQHFGDGTRLSIL.

This chain uses TRBV10-3 with TRBJ1-3; TRBD1 matches at 9 bases. CDR3 length: 14 residues. Germline CDR1 is ENHRY and CDR2 is SYGVKD. V gave up 6 bases and J gave up 4 bases; unmatched junction bases: 4. The chain's CDR3 is CAIRGQGLGNTIYF. CDR3 in DNA: TGTGCCATCAGGGGACAGGGTCTAGGAAACACCATATATTTT.

Note on this clone: An end of the junction differs from the germline gene, which may be a read error. The chain links TRBV30 to TRBJ1-5; 8 bases match TRBD1. CDR3 length: 15 residues. Germline lookup yields CDR1 GTSNPN and CDR2 SVGIG (reference sequence). This CDR3 reads CVWSGDGQGHQPQHF. CDR3 in DNA: TGTGTCTGGAGTGGCGATGGACAGGGACATCAGCCCCAGCATTTT.

The chain joins TRBV28 to TRBJ2-7, with D possibly TRBD2 on 5 matching bases. Germline V gene lookup returns CDR1 MDHEN and CDR2 SYDVKM. The CDR3 totals 15 residues. Trimming shortened V by 5 bases and J by 4 bases, and 18 bases separated the two germline ends. The CDR3 here is CASSPSPGLKYEQYF. The CDR3, as DNA: TGTGCCAGCAGTCCTTCCCCCGGACTCAAATACGAGCAGTACTTC.

The gene calls are TRBV6-1 and TRBJ2-6; D ambiguous. V gave up 4 bases and J gave up 0 bases, with 10 bases separating them. The CDR3 is 16 residues long. Germline values: CDR1 MNHNS, CDR2 SASEGT. The chain's CDR3 is CASSAIQLSGANVLTF. The CDR3 bases are TGTGCCAGCAGTGCAATACAGCTCTCTGGGGCCAACGTCCTGACTTTC.

This rearrangement joins TRBV30 to TRBJ1-4; D gene uncertain. With 1 base removed from V and 8 bases from J, the gap between germline ends came to 8 bases. The V gene's germline CDR1 is GTSNPN and CDR2 SVGIG (reference sequence). The CDR3 sequence is 12 residues long. The CDR3 reads CAWSGRSEKLFF. The CDR3 DNA reads as TGTGCCTGGAGTGGTAGGAGCGAAAAACTGTTTTTT.